The 28 T cell receptor beta chains presented below share a single source sample, sequenced in a study of T cell repertoires in cytomegalovirus infection. These receptors are not linked to any known antigen. In TCRdb, the reads were re-called with MiXCR into one record per CDR3 protein. The repertoire holds approximately 910,000 distinct CDR3 sequences, with around a third as singletons. The sample in question was cultured CD8+ T cells from PBMCs, obtained from culture after CMV antigen stimulation. The source of these receptors is a human donor in good health (CMV status not recorded). Some clones in this sample may be carry-over from other donors' samples.

This clonotype occurred many times. V gene TRBV7-6 combines with J gene TRBJ2-1, with D unresolved. V was cut by 1 base and J by 8 bases, with 12 bases left in between. Germline loops: CDR1 SGHVS, CDR2 FNYEAQ. This CDR3 comprises 14 residues. CDR3 in DNA: TGTGCCAGCAGCTTAGAGGTAGATAAGGATGAGCAGTTCTTC. Translating it yields CASSLEVDKDEQFF.

The chain joins TRBV14 to TRBJ1-4; D unclear. Germline assignment: CDR1 SGHDN and CDR2 FVKESK. Trimming took 7 bases from V and 3 from J, leaving 15 bases between them. The CDR3 extends over 15 amino acids. The CDR3 sequence: CASNLGGGANEKLFF. In DNA, the CDR3 is TGTGCCAGCAACCTCGGTGGCGGAGCTAATGAAAAACTGTTTTTT. Based on the CDR3 plus reference TRBV14 and TRBJ1-4, the full variable domain is EAGVTQFPSHSVIEKGQTVTLRCDPISGHDNLYWYRRVMGKEIKFLLHFVKESKQDESGMPNNRFLAERTGGTYSTLKVQPAELEDSGVYFCASNLGGGANEKLFFGSGTQLSVL.

This clonotype occurred many times. This chain joins TRBV6-1 and TRBJ2-5, with 8 bases that match TRBD2. Per germline, CDR1 MNHNS and CDR2 SASEGT. Unmatched junction bases numbered 5, after V lost 5 bases and J lost 0 bases. This CDR3 comprises 15 residues. Here the CDR3 reads CASSLTGGYQETQYF. CDR3 DNA: TGTGCCAGCAGTCTGACGGGGGGGTACCAAGAGACCCAGTACTTC.

Of note for this clonotype: A read error may be the cause here, since a much bigger clone is one base away. The chain joins TRBV11-3 to TRBJ2-1, with D possibly TRBD1 on 6 matching bases. There are 14 residues in the CDR3. Germline loops: CDR1 SGHNT, CDR2 YENEEA. The germline V and J ends were trimmed by 1 base and 8 bases, with 12 bases remaining between them. The CDR3 sequence is CASSLAGQWDEQFF. CDR3 nucleotide sequence: TGTGCCAGCAGCTTAGCCGGACAGTGGGATGAGCAGTTCTTC.

The sample holds a few counts of this clonotype. This chain uses TRBV7-9 with TRBJ1-6; the D gene is possibly TRBD1 (6 bases). Germline values: CDR1 SEHNR, CDR2 FQNEAQ (reference sequence). The CDR3 extends over 17 amino acids. Trimming took 5 bases from V and 0 from J, leaving 14 bases between them. The chain's CDR3 is CASSRGGGSSYNSPLHF. Written as DNA, the CDR3 is TGTGCCAGCAGCCGAGGGGGGGGGAGCTCCTATAATTCACCCCTCCACTTT. The full variable domain, rest sourced from reference TRBV7-9 and TRBJ1-6, is DTGVSQNPRHKITKRGQNVTFRCDPISEHNRLYWYRQTLGQGPEFLTYFQNEAQLEKSRLLSDRFSAERPKGSFSTLEIQRTEQGDSAMYLCASSRGGGSSYNSPLHFGNGTRLTVT.

The rearrangement joins TRBV6-1 to TRBJ1-1, with TRBD1 as a possible D gene (6 bases). In germline, CDR1 is MNHNS, CDR2 SASEGT. V was shortened by 5 bases and J by 2 bases, with 15 bases between the two germline ends. The CDR3 spans 15 residues. As DNA, the CDR3 is TGTGCCAGCAGTATAAAGGGGACACCAAACACTGAAGCTTTCTTT. Its translation: CASSIKGTPNTEAFF.

Note on this clonotype: This may be a read error: a much more frequent sequence differs by one nucleotide. The rearrangement joins TRBV12-3 or TRBV12-4 to TRBJ2-7, with 10 bases aligning to TRBD1. This CDR3 region has 15 residues. CDR3 DNA sequence: TGTGTCAGCAGTTCCCGAGGACAGGGGGCCTACGAGCAGTACTTC. It is translated as CVSSSRGQGAYEQYF.

The rearrangement links TRBV19 to TRBJ1-1; TRBD1 agrees at 7 bases. Germline CDR1 reads LNHDA; CDR2 reads SQIVND (reference sequence). This CDR3 region has 15 residues. V was clipped by 3 bases and J by 5 bases; unmatched bases: 9. The DNA of the CDR3 is TGTGCCAGTAGTATGGGGACAGCAATCGTAACTGAAGCTTTCTTT. Amino acid sequence: CASSMGTAIVTEAFF.

The chain uses TRBV12-3 or TRBV12-4 and TRBJ1-3, with D hard to call. The V end was cut by 8 bases, the J end by 8 bases, with 13 bases between. CDR3 length equals 12 residues. The CDR3 DNA reads as TGTGCCAGCTTTACAACAACGGACACCATATATTTT. This gives the protein CASFTTTDTIYF.

V and J are TRBV6-5 and TRBJ1-2; D call uncertain. From germline, CDR1 is MNHEY and CDR2 SVGAGI. V was trimmed by 0 bases and J by 8 bases, leaving 13 bases between them. The CDR3 runs to 14 residues. The DNA of the CDR3 is TGTGCCAGCAGTTACTCAGAGGGAGGAGTAGGCTACACCTTC. Protein product: CASSYSEGGVGYTF.

This clonotype was picked up many times. V usage is TRBV28 and J usage is TRBJ1-1; no firm D call. Germline V gene lookup returns CDR1 MDHEN and CDR2 SYDVKM. There are 11 residues in the CDR3. Trimming left V 10 bases short and J 1 base short, with 7 bases between. CDR3 DNA: TGTGCCACCTCCCGGAACACTGAAGCTTTCTTT. It codes for CATSRNTEAFF.

The chain links TRBV20-1 to TRBJ2-1; D perhaps matches TRBD2 (6 bases). The CDR3 has 13 amino acids. Per the germline V gene, CDR1 is DFQATT and CDR2 is SNEGSKA (reference sequence). Between the trimmed V and J ends, which lost 0 bases and 9 bases, there was a span of 12 bases. The CDR3 DNA reads as TGCAGTGCTAGAGACTCTCAGGGAGGTGAGCAGTTCTTC. Translated: CSARDSQGGEQFF.

V gene TRBV7-9 combines with J gene TRBJ1-1; D gene uncertain. CDR1 is SEHNR and CDR2 is FQNEAQ in the germline V gene (reference sequence). The ends were cut back, 7 bases at V and 2 bases at J, with 14 bases in the middle. The CDR3 extends over 14 amino acids. The DNA of the CDR3 is TGTGCCAGCATCCAGGAGGGAGGAAACACTGAAGCTTTCTTT. Translation: CASIQEGGNTEAFF. Full variable domain (outside the CDR3, taken from reference TRBV7-9 and TRBJ1-1): DTGVSQNPRHKITKRGQNVTFRCDPISEHNRLYWYRQTLGQGPEFLTYFQNEAQLEKSRLLSDRFSAERPKGSFSTLEIQRTEQGDSAMYLCASIQEGGNTEAFFGQGTRLTVV.

The chain carries TRBV4-3 and TRBJ1-5; D is unclear. This CDR3 is built from 14 residues. Between the trimmed V and J ends, which lost 0 bases and 5 bases, there was a span of 8 bases. CDR1 and CDR2 (germline): LGHNA, YSLEER. In nucleotides, the CDR3 is TGCGCCAGCAGCCAAGACTCATGGGATCAGCCCCAGCATTTT. This sequence encodes CASSQDSWDQPQHF.

V usage is TRBV5-6 and J usage is TRBJ2-1, with D maybe TRBD2 (6 bases). The V and J ends lost 4 bases and 9 bases respectively, with 14 bases between them. CDR3 size: 13 residues. From germline, CDR1 is SGHDT and CDR2 YYEEEE. This CDR3 reads CASSAGPPSEQFF. The CDR3 nucleotides read TGTGCCAGCAGCGCGGGACCCCCTAGTGAGCAGTTCTTC.

The chain carries TRBV14 and TRBJ2-1; D possibly matches TRBD1 or TRBD2 (5 bases each). Germline values: CDR1 SGHDN, CDR2 FVKESK. This CDR3 has 15 amino acids. The V end lost 4 bases, the J end lost 10 bases, and 20 bases lay between the germline ends. This CDR3 reads CASSRPSLGVYEQFF. In nucleotides, the CDR3 is TGTGCCAGCAGCCGGCCATCTCTGGGGGTATACGAGCAGTTCTTC.

In nucleotides, the CDR3 is TGCGCCAGCAGCCAGGAGAGACGGGACAGGGATGGCTACACCTTC. Amino acids: CASSQERRDRDGYTF. The V and J genes are TRBV4-3 and TRBJ1-2; 9 nucleotides align to TRBD1. The CDR3 sequence is 15 residues long. The germline CDR1 and CDR2 sequences are LGHNA and YSLEER. V shed 3 bases, J shed 6 bases, and the junction held 8 bases outside the gene matches.

This chain connects TRBV6-2 or TRBV6-3 to TRBJ1-1; D unclear. Trimming left V 7 bases short and J 3 bases short, with 15 bases between. The CDR3 has 14 amino acids. The V gene's germline CDR1 is MNHEY and CDR2 SVGEGT. In DNA, the CDR3 is TGTGCCAGCAAGATAACAGACCTCTACACTGAAGCTTTCTTT. Translated: CASKITDLYTEAFF.

Ten or more counts support this clonotype. The V gene is TRBV7-6, the J gene TRBJ2-7, with D perhaps matching TRBD2 (6 bases). Germline V gives CDR1 SGHVS, CDR2 FNYEAQ. The CDR3 totals 14 residues. The ends were cut back, 4 bases at V and 3 bases at J, with 13 bases in the middle. The CDR3 DNA sequence: TGTGCCAGCAGCTCTCAGGGAGGTGGCTACGAGCAGTACTTC. Encoded protein: CASSSQGGGYEQYF.

This clonotype was observed at least ten times. The chain recombines TRBV7-2 with TRBJ2-1; D is undetermined. The CDR3 runs 14 residues. CDR1 is SGHTA, CDR2 FQGNSA, per germline. The V gene lost 6 bases and the J gene lost 4 bases, with 13 bases spanning the gap. CDR3 coding DNA: TGTGCCAGCAGTCGAGATCCGAGTTACAATGAGCAGTTCTTC. Its protein product is CASSRDPSYNEQFF.

This chain uses TRBV5-1 with TRBJ2-3; D is ambiguous. Trimming stripped 4 bases from V and 6 bases from J, with 21 bases between. The CDR3 is 16 amino acids. Germline loops: CDR1 SGHRS, CDR2 YFSETQ. In nucleotides, the CDR3 is TGCGCCAGCAGCCTGGTGGGCAGCTCATCAACGGATACGCAGTATTTT. This encodes CASSLVGSSSTDTQYF. The variable domain in full, completed from reference TRBV5-1 and TRBJ2-3, reads KAGVTQTPRYLIKTRGQQVTLSCSPISGHRSVSWYQQTPGQGLQFLFEYFSETQRNKGNFPGRFSGRQFSNSRSEMNVSTLELGDSALYLCASSLVGSSSTDTQYFGPGTRLTVL.

This clonotype has only a few counts. CDR3 amino acids: CASSPSPHSDTQYF. The DNA of the CDR3 is TGTGCCAGCAGCCCCAGCCCCCACTCAGATACGCAGTATTTT. The rearrangement joins TRBV27 to TRBJ2-3; D is unresolved. The CDR3 has 14 amino acids. V gave up 6 bases and J gave up 4 bases, with 14 bases separating them. CDR1 MNHEY and CDR2 SMNVEV come from the germline V gene (reference sequence).

The chain links TRBV7-6 to TRBJ2-4, with TRBD1 matching 10 bases. V lost 1 base to trimming and J lost 8 bases; unmatched junction nucleotides: 5. Germline CDR1 SGHVS, CDR2 FNYEAQ. The CDR3 contains 15 residues. The CDR3 sequence: CASSLVGTGEHIQYF. The CDR3 coding sequence is TGTGCCAGCAGCTTAGTGGGGACAGGGGAACACATTCAGTACTTC.

In its sample, this clonotype was seen many times. The genes are TRBV7-2 and TRBJ1-2, with D hard to call. The CDR3 is 17 amino acids. From germline, CDR1 is SGHTA and CDR2 FQGNSA. The V and J ends lost 1 base and 0 bases respectively, with 15 bases between them. This chain's CDR3 is CASSLGPAVAANYGYTF. In nucleotides, the CDR3 is TGTGCCAGCAGCTTAGGTCCGGCGGTCGCGGCTAACTATGGCTACACCTTC.

In regard to this clonotype: Because it lacks the conserved phenylalanine or tryptophan at the end, this CDR3 is likely a read error. The chain joins TRBV18 to TRBJ2-7; possibly TRBD2 for D (6 bases). The CDR3 loop spans 12 amino acids. V lost 0 bases and J lost 7, with 7 bases in between. Germline-derived CDR1 and CDR2 are KGHSH and LQKENI. In DNA form, the CDR3 reads TGTGCCAGCTCACCACCCGGGGGAGAGCAGTACTTA. This encodes CASSPPGGEQYL.

The chain carries TRBV19 and TRBJ2-1; maybe TRBD1 (5 bases). The germline V gene encodes CDR1 LNHDA and CDR2 SQIVND (reference sequence). V lost 3 bases, J lost 2 bases, and 11 bases lay in between. The CDR3 length is 15 residues. CDR3 coding DNA: TGTGCCAGTAGTATGTGGAAGGGGCCCTACAATGAGCAGTTCTTC. It specifies CASSMWKGPYNEQFF.

This clonotype was seen only a few times. The chain links TRBV7-8 to TRBJ1-1; no clear D. This CDR3 has 15 residues. Trimming removed 2 bases from V and 5 bases from J, with 15 bases in between. CDR1 is SGHVS, CDR2 FQNEAQ, per germline. The CDR3 protein is CASSLKRTEVTEAFF. The DNA for the CDR3 is TGTGCCAGCAGCTTAAAACGGACTGAGGTTACTGAAGCTTTCTTT.

The chain recombines TRBV12-3 or TRBV12-4 with TRBJ2-2; D is uncertain. The CDR3 is 16 amino acids. Trimming stripped 3 bases from V and 5 bases from J, with 16 bases between. CDR3 nucleotides: TGTGCCAGCAGTTTCTTCGCTCCCGGAGAGACCGGGGAGCTGTTTTTT. Translation: CASSFFAPGETGELFF.